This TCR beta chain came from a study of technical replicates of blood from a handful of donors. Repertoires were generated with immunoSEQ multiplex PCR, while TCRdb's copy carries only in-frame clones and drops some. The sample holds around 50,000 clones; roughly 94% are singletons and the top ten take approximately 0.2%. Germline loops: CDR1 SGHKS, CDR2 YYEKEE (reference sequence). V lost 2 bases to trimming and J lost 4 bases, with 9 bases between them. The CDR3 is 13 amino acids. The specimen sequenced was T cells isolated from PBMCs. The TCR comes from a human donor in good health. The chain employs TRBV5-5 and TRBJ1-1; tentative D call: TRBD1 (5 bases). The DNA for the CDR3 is TGTGCCAGCAGCTTCTCGACAGTCACTGAAGCTTTCTTT. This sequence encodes CASSFSTVTEAFF. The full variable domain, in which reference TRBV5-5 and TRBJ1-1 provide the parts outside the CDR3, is DAGVTQSPTHLIKTRGQQVTLRCSPISGHKSVSWYQQVLGQGPQFIFQYYEKEERGRGNFPDRFSARQFPNYSSELNVNALLLGDSALYLCASSFSTVTEAFFGQGTRLTVV.